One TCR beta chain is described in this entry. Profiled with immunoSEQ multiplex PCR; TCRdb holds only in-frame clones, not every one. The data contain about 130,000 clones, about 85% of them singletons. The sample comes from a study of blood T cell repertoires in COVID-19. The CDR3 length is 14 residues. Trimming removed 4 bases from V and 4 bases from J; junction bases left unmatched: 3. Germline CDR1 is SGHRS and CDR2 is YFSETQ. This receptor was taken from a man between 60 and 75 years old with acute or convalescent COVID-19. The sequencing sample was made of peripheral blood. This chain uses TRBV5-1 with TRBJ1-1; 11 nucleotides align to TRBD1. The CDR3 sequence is CASSAGTGGTEAFF. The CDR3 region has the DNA TGCGCCAGCAGCGCGGGGACAGGGGGCACTGAAGCTTTCTTT.